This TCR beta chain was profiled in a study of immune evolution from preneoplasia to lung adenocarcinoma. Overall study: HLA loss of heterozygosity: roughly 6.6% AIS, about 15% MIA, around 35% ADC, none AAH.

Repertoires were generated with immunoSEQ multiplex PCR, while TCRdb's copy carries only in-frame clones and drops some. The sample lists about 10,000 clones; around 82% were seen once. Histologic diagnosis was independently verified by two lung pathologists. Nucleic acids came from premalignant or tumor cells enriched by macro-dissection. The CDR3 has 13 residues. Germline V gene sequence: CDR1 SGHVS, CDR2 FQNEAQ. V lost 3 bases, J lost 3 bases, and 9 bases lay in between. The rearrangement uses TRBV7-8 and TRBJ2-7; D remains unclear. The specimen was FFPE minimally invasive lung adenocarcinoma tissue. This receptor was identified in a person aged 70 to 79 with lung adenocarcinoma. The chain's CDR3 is CASSLVTYYEQYF. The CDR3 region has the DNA TGTGCCAGCAGCTTGGTCACCTACTACGAGCAGTACTTC.